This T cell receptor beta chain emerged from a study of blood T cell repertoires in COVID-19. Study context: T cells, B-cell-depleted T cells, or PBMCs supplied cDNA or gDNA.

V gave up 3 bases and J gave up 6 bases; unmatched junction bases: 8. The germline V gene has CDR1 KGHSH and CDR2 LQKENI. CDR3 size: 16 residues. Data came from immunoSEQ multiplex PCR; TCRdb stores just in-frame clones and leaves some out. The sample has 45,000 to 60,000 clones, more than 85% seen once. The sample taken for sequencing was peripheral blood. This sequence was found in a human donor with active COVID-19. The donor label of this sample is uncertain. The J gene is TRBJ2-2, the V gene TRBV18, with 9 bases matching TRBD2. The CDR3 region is CASSPVVAGASGELFF. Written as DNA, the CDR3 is TGTGCCAGCTCACCGGTGGTAGCGGGAGCGTCCGGGGAGCTGTTTTTT.